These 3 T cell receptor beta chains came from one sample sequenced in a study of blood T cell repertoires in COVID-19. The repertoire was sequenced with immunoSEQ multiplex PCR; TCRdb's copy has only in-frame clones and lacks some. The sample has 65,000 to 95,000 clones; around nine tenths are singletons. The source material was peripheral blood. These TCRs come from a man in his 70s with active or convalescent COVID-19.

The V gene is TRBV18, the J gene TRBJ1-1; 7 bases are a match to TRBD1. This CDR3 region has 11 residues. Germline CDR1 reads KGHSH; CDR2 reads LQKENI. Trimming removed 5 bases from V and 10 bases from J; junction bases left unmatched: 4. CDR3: CASSARTGAFF. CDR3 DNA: TGTGCCAGCTCAGCAAGGACAGGAGCTTTCTTT.

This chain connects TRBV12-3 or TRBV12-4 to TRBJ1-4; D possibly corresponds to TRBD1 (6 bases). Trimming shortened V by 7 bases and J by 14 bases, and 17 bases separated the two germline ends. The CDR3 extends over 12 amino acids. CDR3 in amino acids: CASNSQIGQLFF. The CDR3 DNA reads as TGTGCCAGCAACTCTCAAATAGGACAGCTGTTTTTT.

As DNA, the CDR3 is TGCGCCAGCAGTGTTAACGCCGGGTCCTCCTACGAGCAGTACTTC. Translated, it gives CASSVNAGSSYEQYF. The V call is TRBV5-1, the J call TRBJ2-7; D is unresolved. The CDR3 has 15 residues. From germline, CDR1 is SGHRS and CDR2 YFSETQ. Trimming left V 5 bases short and J 0 bases short, with 15 bases between.